This paragraph reports one TCR beta chain. Libraries were prepared by immunoSEQ multiplex PCR; TCRdb keeps only in-frame clonotypes and omits some of them. The sample shows approximately 130,000 clones, approximately 82% of them seen only once. This CDR3 contains 18 residues. V gave up 1 base and J gave up 1 base; unmatched junction bases: 5. The germline V gene has CDR1 SGHTA and CDR2 FQGNSA. The sample comes from a study of blood T cell repertoires in COVID-19. The chain combines TRBV7-2 with TRBJ2-2, with 11 bases lining up with TRBD2. What was sequenced was peripheral blood. The TCR was taken from a man older than 75 with active or convalescent COVID-19. CDR3 residues: CASSLVRLAGGNTGELFF. CDR3 nucleotide sequence: TGTGCCAGCAGCTTAGTGAGGCTAGCGGGGGGGAACACCGGGGAGCTGTTTTTT. Full variable domain (rest looked up from reference TRBV7-2 and TRBJ2-2): GAGVSQSPSNKVTEKGKDVELRCDPISGHTALYWYRQSLGQGLEFLIYFQGNSAPDKSGLPSDRFSAERTGGSVSTLTIQRTQQEDSAVYLCASSLVRLAGGNTGELFFGEGSRLTVL.